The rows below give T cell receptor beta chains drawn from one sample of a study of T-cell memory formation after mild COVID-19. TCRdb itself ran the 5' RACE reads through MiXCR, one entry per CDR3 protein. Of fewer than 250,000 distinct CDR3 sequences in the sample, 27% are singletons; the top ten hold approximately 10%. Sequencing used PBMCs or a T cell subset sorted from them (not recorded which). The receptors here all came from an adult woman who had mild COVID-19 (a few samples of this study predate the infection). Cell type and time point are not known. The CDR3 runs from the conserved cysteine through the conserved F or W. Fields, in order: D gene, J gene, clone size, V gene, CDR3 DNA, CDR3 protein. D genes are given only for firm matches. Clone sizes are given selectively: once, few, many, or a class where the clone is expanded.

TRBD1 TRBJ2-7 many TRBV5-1 TGCGCCAGCAGCTACCGACAGGGGCCCTACGAGCAGTACTTC CASSYRQGPYEQYF
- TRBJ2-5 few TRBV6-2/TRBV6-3 TGTGCCAGCAGCCCTATCGACAGGCTCCAAGAGACCCAGTACTTC CASSPIDRLQETQYF
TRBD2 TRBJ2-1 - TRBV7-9 TGTGCCAGCAGCTCAGCCGGGACTAGCGGCCCCGAGGATGAGCAGTTCTTC CASSSAGTSGPEDEQFF
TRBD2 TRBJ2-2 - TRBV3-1 TGTGCCAGCAGCCCGTCACTAGCGGGAGTCGGGGAGCTGTTTTTT CASSPSLAGVGELFF
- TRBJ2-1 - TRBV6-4 TGTGCCAGCAGCCCTGGTGAGAGCAATGAGCAGTTCTTC CASSPGESNEQFF
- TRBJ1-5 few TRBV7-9 TGTGCCAGCTCGGGGCCGGGGGACGGGCAGCCCCAGCATTTT CASSGPGDGQPQHF
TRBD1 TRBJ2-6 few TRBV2 TGTGCCAGCATTCAACTCCCTTCCGGGACAGGGTCTGGGGCCAACGTCCTGACTTTC CASIQLPSGTGSGANVLTF
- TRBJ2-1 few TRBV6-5 TGTGCCAGCAGCCCGCCGACCGGGCGGATACACAATGAGCAGTTCTTC CASSPPTGRIHNEQFF
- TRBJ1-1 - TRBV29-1 TGCAGCGTTGGGATAGGCCAGAACACTGAAGCTTTCTTT CSVGIGQNTEAFF
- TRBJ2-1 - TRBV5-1 TGCGCCAGCAGCAGTACCGAGGGGCAGGTCGATGAGCAGTTCTTC CASSSTEGQVDEQFF
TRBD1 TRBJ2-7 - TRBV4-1 TGCGCCAGCAGCCCCGGACAGGGTGACTACGAGCAGTACTTC CASSPGQGDYEQYF
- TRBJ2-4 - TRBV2 TGTGCCAGCAGTGAAGTAGAACAGGGTGGAAACATTCAGTACTTC CASSEVEQGGNIQYF
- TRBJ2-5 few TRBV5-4 TGTGCCAGCAGCCCTACGGGGAGCCACGAGACCCAGTACTTC CASSPTGSHETQYF
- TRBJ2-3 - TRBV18 TGTGCCAGCTCCTTCGGTACAGGCACAGATACGCAGTATTTT CASSFGTGTDTQYF
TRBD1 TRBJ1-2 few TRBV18 TGTGCCAGCTCACCGACAGGGGACGGCTATGGCTACACCTTC CASSPTGDGYGYTF
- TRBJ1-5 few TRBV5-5 TGTGCCAGCAGCTTGGGTGGGGCCGGGGGCAATCAGCCCCAGCATTTT CASSLGGAGGNQPQHF
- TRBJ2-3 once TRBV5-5 TGTGCCAGCAGCTTCAGACAGGTTACAGATACGCAGTATTTT CASSFRQVTDTQYF
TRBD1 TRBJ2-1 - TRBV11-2 TGTGCCAGCAGCTTCGCCGGGACAGGGGCCCCCAATGAGCAGTTCTTC CASSFAGTGAPNEQFF
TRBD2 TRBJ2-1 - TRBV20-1 TGCAGTGCTAGAGCGCTAGCGGGGGGTTACAATGAGCAGTTCTTC CSARALAGGYNEQFF
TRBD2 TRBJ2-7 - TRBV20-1 TGCAGTGCGCAGACTAGCGGGACCACCTACGAGCAGTACTTC CSAQTSGTTYEQYF
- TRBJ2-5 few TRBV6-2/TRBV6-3 TGTGCCAGCAAAACAAGCAGGGAGACCCAGTACTTC CASKTSRETQYF
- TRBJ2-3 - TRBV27 TGTGCCAGCAGTTTCGGGTGGGGGGCAGATACGCAGTATTTT CASSFGWGADTQYF
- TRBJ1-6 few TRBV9 TGTGCCAGCAGCTTTGGGGGTAATTCACCCCTCCACTTT CASSFGGNSPLHF
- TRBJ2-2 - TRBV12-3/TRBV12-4 TGTGCCAGCACTTCCCGGGGCTCGACCGGGGAGCTGTTTTTT CASTSRGSTGELFF
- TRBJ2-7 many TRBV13 TGTGCCAGCAGCCGGGACGGCGCCTACGAGCAGTACTTC CASSRDGAYEQYF
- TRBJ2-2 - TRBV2 TGTGCCAGCAGTGAAAGGTCTCCCGCATGGGCCGGGGAGCTGTTTTTT CASSERSPAWAGELFF